There are a few counts of the clone carrying this TCR beta chain. The antigen is undetermined. The repertoire was sequenced with immunoSEQ multiplex PCR; TCRdb's copy has only in-frame clones and lacks some. Of more than 2 million clones detected, about 93% appear once; the ten largest clones hold approximately 1.7%. The sample belongs to a study of shared clonotypes between healthy human individuals. Study context: Three plates each covered CD4 naive and memory; CD8 naive two, CD8 memory one.

Findings and caveats of the study: The sharing of about 5% of naive CD4 clonotypes was seen across a handful of donors. Larger estimated richness was generally seen in naive subsets than in memory subsets.

Naive CD8 cells were CD45RO-negative, positively selected for CCR7, excluding terminally differentiated effector memory CD45RA+ cells. The sequencing sample was made of naive CD8+ T cells from PBMCs. The clonotype comes from a man between 18 and 35 years old in good health. Some clones in this sample may be carry-over from other donors' samples.

The DNA of the CDR3 is TGTGCCAGTAGTATAGACCACCCTGCGGTAGATACGCAGTATTTT. As protein: CASSIDHPAVDTQYF. The rearrangement links TRBV19 to TRBJ2-3, with no clear D. From germline, CDR1 is LNHDA and CDR2 SQIVND (reference sequence). The CDR3 runs to 15 residues. The V and J ends lost 0 bases and 5 bases respectively, with 12 bases between them.